A selection of T cell receptor beta chains follows, all from one sample in a study of T cell repertoires in cytomegalovirus infection. In TCRdb, the reads were re-called with MiXCR into one record per CDR3 protein. The data hold roughly 700,000 distinct CDR3 sequences, with roughly a third observed a single time. What these receptors recognize is not known. Sample: cultured PBMCs, taken from culture after CMV antigen stimulation. The receptors were sampled from a human donor in good health (CMV status not recorded). Some clones in this sample may be carry-over from other donors' samples. Each CDR3 is given with its conserved first and last residue. The listing skips clone size in some rows; elsewhere it reads once, few, many or a size class.

clone_size v_call cdr3_aa
once TRBV12-3/TRBV12-4 CASSPQGVIQPQHF
NA TRBV10-3 CAISESSGTGGRYNEQFF
NA TRBV5-1 CASSYGLAAYEQYF
NA TRBV20-1 CSASLDEQFF
few TRBV20-1 CSASEGHYGYTF
NA TRBV5-1 CASSLDRKNNEQFF
NA TRBV11-2 CASSRRDRGSTDTQYF
NA TRBV10-2 CASRRDLELYEQYF
NA TRBV4-1 CASSSRQGVSQPQHF
NA TRBV7-8 CASSSQRATTDTQYF
few TRBV2 CASTGESGNTIYF
NA TRBV6-2/TRBV6-3 CASSWTSEGETQYF
few TRBV7-2 CASSLAVESEQFF
few TRBV6-1 CASSEVSGELFF
few TRBV12-3/TRBV12-4 CASSFPAPGQGTGELFF
NA TRBV10-3 CAISEPPGRAWDEQFF
few TRBV7-2 CASSLALSNTEAFF
once TRBV10-3 CAITRTALNTEAFF
NA TRBV4-1 CASSHTGTGSPLHF
NA TRBV6-1 CASRHISTGDYEQYF
few TRBV7-9 CASSLATSGLSYNEQFF
NA TRBV4-3 CASSQARTSNEKLFF
few TRBV2 CASQGGVSTDTQYF
few TRBV12-3/TRBV12-4 CASSPRGVWQPQHF
many TRBV7-2 CASSSGTGGTDTQYF
NA TRBV6-2/TRBV6-3 CASSRASSSYNEQFF
NA TRBV29-1 CSVEATGITEAFF
NA TRBV6-2/TRBV6-3 CASSRGQKFEPQHF
NA TRBV12-3/TRBV12-4 CASSLATGPGYF
NA TRBV29-1 CSVLRQGSNEQYF
NA TRBV20-1 CSARAGRRSSYNSPLHF
NA TRBV20-1 CSARTGNNQPQHF
once TRBV6-5 CASRGQKNQPQHF
once TRBV5-1 CASSSMTSGDGELFF
few TRBV7-6 CASSSSGGSHEQYF
few TRBV5-5 CASSRAWSPGRSNAFF
NA TRBV6-6 CASSYSKVPEFF
NA TRBV2 CASWGTANTGELFF
few TRBV6-6 CATSRGTQRFGSPLHF
many TRBV7-8 CASSLPGGQESYNEQFF
few TRBV6-6 CASSDYRGGQYF
many TRBV12-3/TRBV12-4 CASRLDRLLRNSPLHF
NA TRBV2 CASSEWGPDTQYF
NA TRBV12-5 CASGTWDRGNNEQFF
NA TRBV19 CASSREEARETQYF
NA TRBV11-2 CASSLGRVWTEAFF